The T cell receptor beta chain described here comes from a study of blood T cell repertoires in COVID-19. On the study more broadly: COVID-19 samples collected from the United States, Italy and Spain covered acute and convalescent phases. Sample material is recorded as cDNA or gDNA derived from T cells, B-cell-depleted T cells, or PBMCs.

V was shortened by 5 bases and J by 6 bases, with 17 bases between the two germline ends. This CDR3 comprises 14 residues. The V gene's germline CDR1 is SEHNR and CDR2 FQNEAQ (reference sequence). As handled by the study authors: Scientists estimated how many nucleated cells there were by amplifying reference gene primers. The method was immunoSEQ multiplex PCR; TCRdb's version includes in-frame clones alone and lacks a portion of them. V, J and clone size were drawn from that table, and D and trimming were deduced from the DNA. The table shows fewer than 20,000 clones, with around 89% occurring only once.

V gene TRBV7-9 combines with J gene TRBJ2-7; D gene unclear. This TCR derives from an older man with acute or convalescent COVID-19. The sample consisted of peripheral blood. This CDR3 is CASSPFGRPFEQYF. The CDR3 DNA reads as TGTGCCAGCAGCCCTTTTGGGCGCCCATTCGAGCAGTACTTC. Full variable domain (missing parts from reference TRBV7-9 and TRBJ2-7): DTGVSQNPRHKITKRGQNVTFRCDPISEHNRLYWYRQTLGQGPEFLTYFQNEAQLEKSRLLSDRFSAERPKGSFSTLEIQRTEQGDSAMYLCASSPFGRPFEQYFGPGTRLTVT.